A selection of T cell receptor beta chains follows, all from one sample in a study of type 1 regulatory T cells. TCRdb processed the reads anew with MiXCR; each CDR3 protein has one entry. The sample consists of around 19,000 distinct CDR3 sequences, roughly 10% of them appearing once. The specimen sequenced was CD4+ T cells, either the whole sample or a sorted fraction (not recorded which). Source of these receptors: a human donor in good health. Each CDR3 is given without its conserved first and last residue.

v_gene: TRBV19
j_gene: TRBJ2-4
CDR3aa: ASSSPTTGAKNIQY

v_gene: TRBV20-1
j_gene: TRBJ2-5
CDR3aa: SASLETQY

v_gene: TRBV24-1
j_gene: TRBJ2-3
CDR3aa: ATSDLRTDTQY

v_gene: TRBV7-2
j_gene: TRBJ2-2
CDR3aa: ASSPGVGAGELF

v_gene: TRBV7-2
j_gene: TRBJ1-4
CDR3aa: ASSPPGQGWNEKLF

v_gene: TRBV10-2
j_gene: TRBJ2-1
CDR3aa: ASSAGLGSSKSSHNEQF

v_gene: TRBV19
j_gene: TRBJ2-7
CDR3aa: ASRGSGTSGYEQY

v_gene: TRBV24-1
j_gene: TRBJ2-1
CDR3aa: ATSDAGMKGYNEQF

v_gene: TRBV29-1
j_gene: TRBJ2-7
CDR3aa: SVAIGGSSYEQY

v_gene: TRBV6-5
j_gene: TRBJ2-1
CDR3aa: ASSRDFTFNEQF

v_gene: TRBV18
j_gene: TRBJ1-4
CDR3aa: ASSPPLKQGGEKLF

v_gene: TRBV6-6
j_gene: TRBJ2-7
CDR3aa: ASSYDIREQY

v_gene: TRBV29-1
j_gene: TRBJ2-7
CDR3aa: NVRHRVDSYEQY

v_gene: TRBV20-1
j_gene: TRBJ1-2
CDR3aa: SARPTGAAYGYT

v_gene: TRBV5-1
j_gene: TRBJ2-1
CDR3aa: ASSSDYSYNEQF

v_gene: TRBV7-2
j_gene: TRBJ2-5
CDR3aa: ASSLWAGETQY

v_gene: TRBV28
j_gene: TRBJ2-1
CDR3aa: ASSIPGQDYNEQF

v_gene: TRBV20-1
j_gene: TRBJ2-1
CDR3aa: SARSDVLF

v_gene: TRBV5-5
j_gene: TRBJ2-2
CDR3aa: ASSLGIGELF

v_gene: TRBV12-3/TRBV12-4
j_gene: TRBJ2-7
CDR3aa: ASSLGPKGEQY

v_gene: TRBV5-1
j_gene: TRBJ2-7
CDR3aa: ASSLISGRGMYEQY

v_gene: TRBV3-1
j_gene: TRBJ2-3
CDR3aa: ASSQASDTQY

v_gene: TRBV7-2
j_gene: TRBJ2-7
CDR3aa: ASSLAAGRRPEQY

v_gene: TRBV20-1
j_gene: TRBJ1-1
CDR3aa: SAWTVGPTEAF

v_gene: TRBV14
j_gene: TRBJ1-4
CDR3aa: ASSGGRVGPSNEKLF

v_gene: TRBV5-4
j_gene: TRBJ2-1
CDR3aa: ASSPVGGTYNEQF

v_gene: TRBV7-8
j_gene: TRBJ2-7
CDR3aa: ASSELIIRTGDEQY

v_gene: TRBV20-1
j_gene: TRBJ2-7
CDR3aa: SARYAVAYEQY

v_gene: TRBV4-2
j_gene: TRBJ2-1
CDR3aa: ASSLIRDSSYNEQF

v_gene: TRBV29-1
j_gene: TRBJ2-1
CDR3aa: SVARREHNEQF

v_gene: TRBV20-1
j_gene: TRBJ2-5
CDR3aa: SARRKEETQY

v_gene: TRBV27
j_gene: TRBJ1-4
CDR3aa: ASSGHTDEKLF

v_gene: TRBV27
j_gene: TRBJ2-7
CDR3aa: ASSRDSRLYEQY

v_gene: TRBV2
j_gene: TRBJ1-5
CDR3aa: ASSDDPGFSNQPQH

v_gene: TRBV10-3
j_gene: TRBJ2-2
CDR3aa: AIGSGANTGELF

v_gene: TRBV27
j_gene: TRBJ1-1
CDR3aa: ASNLGYRGRF

v_gene: TRBV12-3/TRBV12-4
j_gene: TRBJ2-1
CDR3aa: ASSSELYNEQF

v_gene: TRBV7-9
j_gene: TRBJ2-3
CDR3aa: AGSRAGGTDTQY

v_gene: TRBV20-1
j_gene: TRBJ2-2
CDR3aa: SASSGRAAGELF

v_gene: TRBV27
j_gene: TRBJ2-1
CDR3aa: ASSTGREQF

v_gene: TRBV18
j_gene: TRBJ1-5
CDR3aa: ASSPVGLSNQPQH

v_gene: TRBV29-1
j_gene: TRBJ2-7
CDR3aa: SVSVGYEQY

v_gene: TRBV7-2
j_gene: TRBJ2-4
CDR3aa: ASSRGNIQY

v_gene: TRBV7-8
j_gene: TRBJ2-2
CDR3aa: ASTQPGGFTGELF

v_gene: TRBV7-2
j_gene: TRBJ2-5
CDR3aa: ASSLATGGQETQY

v_gene: TRBV20-1
j_gene: TRBJ2-5
CDR3aa: SARDRTRGVETQY

v_gene: TRBV10-3
j_gene: TRBJ2-1
CDR3aa: AISDWFSRGYNEQF

v_gene: TRBV10-3
j_gene: TRBJ2-2
CDR3aa: AIRDDRDYTGELF

v_gene: TRBV5-1
j_gene: TRBJ2-1
CDR3aa: ASRTSGSNEQF

v_gene: TRBV25-1
j_gene: TRBJ2-7
CDR3aa: ASSAQAYEQY

v_gene: TRBV5-8
j_gene: TRBJ2-7
CDR3aa: ASSPGGGQSYEQY

v_gene: TRBV16
j_gene: TRBJ2-1
CDR3aa: ASSQSAGHYNEQF